The next 4 T cell receptor beta chains were all read from a single sample in a study of cytomegalovirus exposure and HLA in healthy donors. With 60 Vbeta and 13 Jbeta primers, the PCR was carried out. Data came from immunoSEQ multiplex PCR; TCRdb stores just in-frame clones and leaves some out. In the table there are fewer than 95,000 clones, about 84% of which are singletons. The sequencing input was PBMCs. These receptors all come from a man between 18 and 35 years old in good health and CMV-seronegative.

The sample holds a few counts of this clone. The CDR3 loop is CASSQGSNQPQHF. The CDR3 region has the DNA TGTGCCAGCAGCCAGGGGTCCAATCAGCCCCAGCATTTT. This chain uses TRBV6-1 with TRBJ1-5; D possibly corresponds to TRBD1 (6 bases). Germline CDR1 and CDR2: MNHNS and SASEGT. The CDR3 sequence is 13 residues long. Trimming shortened V by 6 bases and J by 3 bases, and 9 bases separated the two germline ends.

This clone has more than one count but fewer than ten. The chain has TRBV29-1 and TRBJ2-2; 9 nucleotides match TRBD1. V was clipped by 6 bases and J by 4 bases; unmatched bases: 9. Germline V lookup: CDR1 SQVTM, CDR2 ANQGSEA. This CDR3 contains 15 residues. The CDR3 loop reads CSVADRQGGTGELFF. CDR3 DNA sequence: TGCAGCGTCGCAGATCGACAGGGGGGCACCGGGGAGCTGTTTTTT.

The chain has TRBV6-1 and TRBJ1-1; tentatively, D is TRBD1 (6 bases). Trimming stripped 4 bases from V and 0 bases from J, with 12 bases between. CDR3 length equals 15 residues. CDR1 MNHNS and CDR2 SASEGT come from the germline V gene. CDR3: CASSVGWTVNTEAFF. The DNA for the CDR3 is TGTGCCAGCAGTGTCGGTTGGACAGTGAACACTGAAGCTTTCTTT.

The J gene is TRBJ1-5, the V gene TRBV6-6; 11 bases agree with TRBD1. The CDR3 is made up of 15 amino acids. V lost 5 bases, J lost 5 bases, and 5 bases stayed unmatched. Germline values: CDR1 MNHNY, CDR2 SVGAGI (reference sequence). The CDR3 protein is CASSGLDRGHQPQHF. CDR3 coding DNA: TGTGCCAGCAGTGGCCTGGACAGGGGGCATCAGCCCCAGCATTTT.